The present entry profiles one T cell receptor beta chain with its context. Constant-segment primers served in 5'RACE that generated TCR alpha and TCR beta cDNA libraries bearing sample barcodes and UMIs. TCRdb redid the calling of the 5' RACE reads with MiXCR, one entry per CDR3 protein. The sample includes tens of thousands of distinct CDR3 sequences, around 14% of them seen just once. The CDR3 loop spans 15 amino acids. The germline V gene has CDR1 MNHEY and CDR2 SMNVEV (reference sequence). V lost 5 bases and J lost 3; bases outside the gene matches: 7. This record comes from a study of T-cell memory formation after mild COVID-19.

The clonotype comes from an adult woman who had mild COVID-19 (a few samples of this study predate the infection). Cell type and time point are not known. The chain is built from TRBV27 and TRBJ2-7; TRBD2 matches 10 bases. The sequenced sample consisted of PBMCs or a T cell subset sorted from them (not recorded which). This CDR3 is CASSNGLAAYYEQYF. DNA for the CDR3: TGTGCCAGCAGTAACGGACTAGCGGCCTACTACGAGCAGTACTTC.